Here is one T cell receptor (beta chain) with its context. Germline V gives CDR1 SGHDT, CDR2 YYEEEE. The V gene lost 4 bases and the J gene lost 3 bases, with 7 bases spanning the gap. The CDR3 consists of 12 residues. The sample originates from a study of PD-L1 blockade in urothelial cancer. Study as a whole: Timepoints chosen for blood analysis were 3 weeks (second dose) and 6 weeks after treatment start.

As to time point: peripheral blood 6 weeks after treatment start. Sequencing was performed with immunoSEQ multiplex PCR; in TCRdb, only in-frame clones are kept and a portion is missing. The sample carries tens of thousands of clones, more than 85% recorded once. This sequence joins TRBV5-6 and TRBJ1-2; no reliable D call. The sample in question was PBMCs, obtained around atezolizumab (anti-PD-L1) treatment. This clonotype originated in a woman aged 80 or over with urothelial cancer. CDR3 loop: CASSRRDYGYTF. Here the CDR3 DNA reads TGTGCCAGCAGCCGACGGGACTATGGCTACACCTTC. The full variable domain, completed using reference TRBV5-6 and TRBJ1-2, is DAGVTQSPTHLIKTRGQQVTLRCSPKSGHDTVSWYQQALGQGPQFIFQYYEEEERQRGNFPDRFSGHQFPNYSSELNVNALLLGDSALYLCASSRRDYGYTFGSGTRLTVV.